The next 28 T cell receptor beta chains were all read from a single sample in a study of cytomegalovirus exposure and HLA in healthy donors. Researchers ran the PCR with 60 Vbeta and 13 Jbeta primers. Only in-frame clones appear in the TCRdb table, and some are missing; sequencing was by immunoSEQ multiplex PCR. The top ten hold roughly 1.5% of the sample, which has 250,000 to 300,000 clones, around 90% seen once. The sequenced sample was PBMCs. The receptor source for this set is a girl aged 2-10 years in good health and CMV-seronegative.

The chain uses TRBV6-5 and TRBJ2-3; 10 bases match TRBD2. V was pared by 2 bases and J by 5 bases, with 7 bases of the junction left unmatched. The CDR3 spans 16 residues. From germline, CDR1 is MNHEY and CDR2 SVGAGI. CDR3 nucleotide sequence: TGTGCCAGCAGTTACCAGAGCGGGGGGGCAGGAGATACGCAGTATTTT. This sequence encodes CASSYQSGGAGDTQYF.

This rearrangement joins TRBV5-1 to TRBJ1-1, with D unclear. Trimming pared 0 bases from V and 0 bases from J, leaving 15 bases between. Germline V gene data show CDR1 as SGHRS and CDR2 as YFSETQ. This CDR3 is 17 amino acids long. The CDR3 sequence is CASSLGGLSHMNTEAFF. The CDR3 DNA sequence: TGCGCCAGCAGCTTGGGAGGGTTGTCACACATGAACACTGAAGCTTTCTTT.

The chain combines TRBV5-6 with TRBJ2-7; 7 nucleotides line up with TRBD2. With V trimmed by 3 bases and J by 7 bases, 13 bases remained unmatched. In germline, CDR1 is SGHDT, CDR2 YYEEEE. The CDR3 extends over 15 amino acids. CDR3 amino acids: CASSWAAGAVGEQYF. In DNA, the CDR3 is TGTGCCAGCAGCTGGGCTGCGGGAGCAGTGGGTGAGCAGTACTTC.

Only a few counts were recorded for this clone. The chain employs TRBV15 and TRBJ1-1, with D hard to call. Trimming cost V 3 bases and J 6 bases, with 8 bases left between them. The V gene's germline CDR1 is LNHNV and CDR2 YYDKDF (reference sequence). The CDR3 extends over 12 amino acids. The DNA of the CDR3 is TGTGCCACCAGCAGGTCGGGGTCTGAAGCTTTCTTT. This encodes CATSRSGSEAFF.

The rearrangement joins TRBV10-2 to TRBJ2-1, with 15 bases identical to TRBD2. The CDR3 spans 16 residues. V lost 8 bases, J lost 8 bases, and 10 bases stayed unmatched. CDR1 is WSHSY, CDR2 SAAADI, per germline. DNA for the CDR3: TGCGCCAGCGGAAGGACTAGCGGGAGGGACCGGGATGAGCAGTTCTTC. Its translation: CASGRTSGRDRDEQFF.

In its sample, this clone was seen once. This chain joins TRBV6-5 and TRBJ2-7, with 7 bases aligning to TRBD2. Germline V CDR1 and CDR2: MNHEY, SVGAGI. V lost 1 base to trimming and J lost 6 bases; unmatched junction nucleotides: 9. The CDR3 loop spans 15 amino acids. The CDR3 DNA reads TGTGCCAGCAGTTACTGGGGGGAGGGCCCCCTCGAGCAGTACTTC. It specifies CASSYWGEGPLEQYF.

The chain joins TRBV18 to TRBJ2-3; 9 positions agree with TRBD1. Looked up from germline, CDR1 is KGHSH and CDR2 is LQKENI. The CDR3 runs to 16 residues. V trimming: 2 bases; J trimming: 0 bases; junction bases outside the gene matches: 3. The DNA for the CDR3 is TGTGCCAGCTCACCAACGGGACAGGGTAGCACAGATACGCAGTATTTT. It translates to CASSPTGQGSTDTQYF.

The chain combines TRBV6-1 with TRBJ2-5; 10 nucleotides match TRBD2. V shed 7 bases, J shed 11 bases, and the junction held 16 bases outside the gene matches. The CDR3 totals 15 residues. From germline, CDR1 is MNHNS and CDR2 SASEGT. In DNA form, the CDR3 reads TGTGCCAGCAACCAACTAGCGGGGAAAGGGGGGGAGCAGTACTTC. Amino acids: CASNQLAGKGGEQYF.

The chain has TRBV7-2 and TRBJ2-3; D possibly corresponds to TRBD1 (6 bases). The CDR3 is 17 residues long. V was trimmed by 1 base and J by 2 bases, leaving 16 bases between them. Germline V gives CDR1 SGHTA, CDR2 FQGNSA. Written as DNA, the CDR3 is TGTGCCAGCAGCTTAGTCCGGGCAGGGGATTACACAGATACGCAGTATTTT. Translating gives CASSLVRAGDYTDTQYF.

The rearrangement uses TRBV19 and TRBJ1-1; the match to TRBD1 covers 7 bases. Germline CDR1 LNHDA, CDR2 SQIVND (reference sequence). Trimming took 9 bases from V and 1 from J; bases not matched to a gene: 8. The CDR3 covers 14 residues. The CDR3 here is CASRKQGWNTEAFF. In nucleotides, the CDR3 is TGTGCCAGCAGGAAACAGGGGTGGAACACTGAAGCTTTCTTT.

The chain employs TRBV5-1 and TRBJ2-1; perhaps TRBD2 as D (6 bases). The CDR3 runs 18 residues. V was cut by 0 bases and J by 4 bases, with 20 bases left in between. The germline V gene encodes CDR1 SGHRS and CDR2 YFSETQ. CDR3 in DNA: TGCGCCAGCAGCTTGGTCGTGGTGGGCATGGGGACTTACAATGAGCAGTTCTTC. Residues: CASSLVVVGMGTYNEQFF.

The CDR3 DNA is TGTGCCTGGAGTAGGGGGATAGCGGGGGGCTCGTCAGATACGCAGTATTTT. It yields the protein CAWSRGIAGGSSDTQYF. The rearrangement links TRBV30 to TRBJ2-3; TRBD2 aligns across 10 bases. With V trimmed by 2 bases and J by 4 bases, 12 bases remained unmatched. The CDR3 consists of 17 residues. Germline loops: CDR1 GTSNPN, CDR2 SVGIG (reference sequence).

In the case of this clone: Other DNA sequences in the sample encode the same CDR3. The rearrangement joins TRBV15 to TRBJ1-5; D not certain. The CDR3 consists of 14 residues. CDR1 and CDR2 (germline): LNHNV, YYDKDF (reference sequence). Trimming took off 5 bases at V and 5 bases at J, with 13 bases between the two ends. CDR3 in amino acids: CATSGRDRDQPQHF. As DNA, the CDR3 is TGTGCCACCAGCGGCCGGGATAGAGATCAGCCCCAGCATTTT.

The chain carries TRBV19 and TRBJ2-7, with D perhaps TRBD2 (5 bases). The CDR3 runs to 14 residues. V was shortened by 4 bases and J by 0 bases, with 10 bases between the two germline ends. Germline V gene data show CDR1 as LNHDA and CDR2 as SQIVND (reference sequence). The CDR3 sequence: CASSTGELSYEQYF. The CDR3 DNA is TGTGCCAGTAGTACCGGGGAGCTCTCCTACGAGCAGTACTTC.

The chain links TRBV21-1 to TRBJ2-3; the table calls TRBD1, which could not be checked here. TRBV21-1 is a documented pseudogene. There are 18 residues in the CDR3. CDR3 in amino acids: CASSIPRAVALSTDTQYF. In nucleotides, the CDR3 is TGTGCCAGCAGCATCCCCAGGGCGGTAGCTCTTAGCACAGATACGCAGTATTTT.

CDR3 in DNA: TGTGCCAGCAGCTTAGTGGGCACCAGTTCAGCGAACACCGGGGAGCTGTTTTTT. Translated: CASSLVGTSSANTGELFF. This chain links TRBV7-8 with TRBJ2-2; D unresolved. CDR3 length: 18 residues. V was shortened by 1 base and J by 0 bases, with 15 bases between the two germline ends. Germline CDR1 reads SGHVS; CDR2 reads FQNEAQ.

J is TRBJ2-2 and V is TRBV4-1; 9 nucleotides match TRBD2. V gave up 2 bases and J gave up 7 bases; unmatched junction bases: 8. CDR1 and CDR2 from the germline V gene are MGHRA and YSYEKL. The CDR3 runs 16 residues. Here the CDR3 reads CASSQNSGSSNGELFF. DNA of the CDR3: TGCGCCAGCAGCCAAAATAGCGGGAGCTCGAACGGGGAGCTGTTTTTT.

The DNA for the CDR3 is TGTGCCATCAGTGAGGAGCGGGGGGACCAAGAGACCCAGTACTTC. Translation gives CAISEERGDQETQYF. The J gene is TRBJ2-5, the V gene TRBV10-3; TRBD2 matches at 9 bases. The ends lost 2 bases at V and 0 bases at J; junction bases unmatched: 1. The CDR3 loop spans 15 amino acids. In germline, CDR1 is ENHRY, CDR2 SYGVKD.

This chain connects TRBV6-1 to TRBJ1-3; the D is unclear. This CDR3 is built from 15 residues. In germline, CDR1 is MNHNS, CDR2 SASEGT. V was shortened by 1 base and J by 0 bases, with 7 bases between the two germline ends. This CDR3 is CASSEGYYSGNTIYF. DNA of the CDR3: TGTGCCAGCAGTGAAGGGTACTACTCTGGAAACACCATATATTTT.

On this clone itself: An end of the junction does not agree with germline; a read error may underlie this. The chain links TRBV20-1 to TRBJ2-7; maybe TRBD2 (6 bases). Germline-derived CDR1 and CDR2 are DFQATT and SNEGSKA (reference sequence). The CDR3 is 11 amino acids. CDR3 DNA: TGCAGTGCCCCCACGGACCCGGAGCGGGTCTTC. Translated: CSAPTDPERVF.

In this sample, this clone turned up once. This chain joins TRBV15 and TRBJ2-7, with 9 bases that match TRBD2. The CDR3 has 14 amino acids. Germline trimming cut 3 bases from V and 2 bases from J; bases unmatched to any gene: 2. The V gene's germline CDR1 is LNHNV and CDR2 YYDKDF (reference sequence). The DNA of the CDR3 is TGTGCCACCAGCAGCCCTAGCGGGGCCTACGAGCAGTACTTC. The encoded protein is CATSSPSGAYEQYF.

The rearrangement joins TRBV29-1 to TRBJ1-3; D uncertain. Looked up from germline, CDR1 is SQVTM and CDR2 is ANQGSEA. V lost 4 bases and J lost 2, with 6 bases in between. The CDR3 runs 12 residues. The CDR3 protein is CSVAAAGNTIYF. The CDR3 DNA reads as TGCAGCGTTGCGGCGGCTGGAAACACCATATATTTT.

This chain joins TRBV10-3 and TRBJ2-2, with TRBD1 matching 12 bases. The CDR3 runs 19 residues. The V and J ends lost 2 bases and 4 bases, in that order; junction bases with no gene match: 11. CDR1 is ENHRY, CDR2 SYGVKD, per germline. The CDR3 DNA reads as TGTGCCATCAGTGAGCTACCGGGACAGGGGGCGCGAGGCACCGGGGAGCTGTTTTTT. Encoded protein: CAISELPGQGARGTGELFF.

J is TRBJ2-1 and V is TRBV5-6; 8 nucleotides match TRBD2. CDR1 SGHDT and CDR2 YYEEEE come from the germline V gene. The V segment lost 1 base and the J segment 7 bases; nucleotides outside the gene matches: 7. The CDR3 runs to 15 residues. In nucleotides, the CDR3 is TGTGCCAGCAGCTTGAACCCGGGGGGGTGGAATGAGCAGTTCTTC. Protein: CASSLNPGGWNEQFF. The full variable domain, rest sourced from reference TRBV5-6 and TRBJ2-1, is DAGVTQSPTHLIKTRGQQVTLRCSPKSGHDTVSWYQQALGQGPQFIFQYYEEEERQRGNFPDRFSGHQFPNYSSELNVNALLLGDSALYLCASSLNPGGWNEQFFGPGTRLTVL.

The CDR3 loop is CASMEILAGAETQYF. DNA for the CDR3: TGTGCCAGCATGGAGATACTAGCGGGAGCAGAGACCCAGTACTTC. The chain carries TRBV6-6 and TRBJ2-5; 11 nucleotides line up with TRBD2. Trimming cost V 7 bases and J 4 bases; bases outside gene matches: 8. Germline V CDR1 and CDR2: MNHNY, SVGAGI (reference sequence). CDR3 length equals 15 residues.

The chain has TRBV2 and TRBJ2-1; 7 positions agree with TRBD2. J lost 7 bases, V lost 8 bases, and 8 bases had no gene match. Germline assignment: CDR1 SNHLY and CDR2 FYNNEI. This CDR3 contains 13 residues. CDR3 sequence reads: CASRREGLNEQFF. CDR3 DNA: TGTGCCAGCCGGAGGGAGGGCCTAAATGAGCAGTTCTTC.

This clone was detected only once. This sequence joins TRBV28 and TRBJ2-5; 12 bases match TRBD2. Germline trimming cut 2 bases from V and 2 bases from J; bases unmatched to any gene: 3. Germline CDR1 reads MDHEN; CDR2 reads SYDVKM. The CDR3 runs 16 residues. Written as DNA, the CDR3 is TGTGCCAGCAGTTTACGACTAGCGGGGGATCAAGAGACCCAGTACTTC. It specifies CASSLRLAGDQETQYF.

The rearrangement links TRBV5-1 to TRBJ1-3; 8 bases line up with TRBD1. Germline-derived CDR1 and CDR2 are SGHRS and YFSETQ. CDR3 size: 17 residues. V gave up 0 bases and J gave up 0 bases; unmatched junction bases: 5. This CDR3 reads CASSLEQGGSSGNTIYF. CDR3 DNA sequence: TGCGCCAGCAGCTTGGAACAGGGGGGGAGCTCTGGAAACACCATATATTTT.